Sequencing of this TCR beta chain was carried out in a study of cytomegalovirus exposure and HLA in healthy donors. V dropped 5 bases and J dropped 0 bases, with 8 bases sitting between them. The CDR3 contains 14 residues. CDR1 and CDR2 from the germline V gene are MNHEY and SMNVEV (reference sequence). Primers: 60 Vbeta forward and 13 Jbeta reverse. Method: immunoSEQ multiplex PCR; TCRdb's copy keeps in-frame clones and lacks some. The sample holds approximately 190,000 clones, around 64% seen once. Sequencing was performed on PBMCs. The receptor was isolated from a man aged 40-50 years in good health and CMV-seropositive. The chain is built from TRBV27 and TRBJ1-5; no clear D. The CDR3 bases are TGTGCCAGCAGTCGGGGAGGTAGCAATCAGCCCCAGCATTTT. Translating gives CASSRGGSNQPQHF.